Below, one T cell receptor beta chain is given with its context. The sample belongs to a study of blood T cell repertoires in COVID-19. Study in general: Both acute and convalescent COVID-19 samples were obtained from the United States, Italy and Spain. The analysed material was cDNA or gDNA that came from T cells, B-cell-depleted T cells, or PBMCs.

Seattle patient enrollment occurred during active infection, with longitudinal follow-up thereafter. Germline V gene data show CDR1 as SGHNT and CDR2 as YYREEE (reference sequence). The V end lost 1 base, the J end lost 4 bases, and 9 bases lay between the germline ends. CDR3 length equals 13 residues. Original processing methods: Cell counts per sample came from amplifying reference gene primers. Sequenced by immunoSEQ multiplex PCR; TCRdb stores in-frame clones only, minus some. The DNA gave D and trimming, while V, J and clone size come from that table. The sample yields roughly 240,000 clones, about 82% seen once.

The sample comprised peripheral blood. This sequence was found in a woman older than 75 with COVID-19, enrolled during active disease. The rearrangement uses TRBV5-4 and TRBJ2-7; maybe TRBD2 (5 bases). CDR3: CASSLSGMYEQYF. CDR3 in DNA: TGTGCCAGCAGCTTGTCGGGAATGTACGAGCAGTACTTC.